The clone carrying this T cell receptor (beta chain) was counted a few times. Antigen: not known. Germline V gene sequence: CDR1 SGHNT, CDR2 YENEEA. With 0 bases clipped from V and 3 bases from J, the junction kept 7 bases outside the gene matches. This CDR3 spans 17 amino acids. The data originate from a study of cytomegalovirus exposure and HLA in healthy donors. Study-level points and caveats: The listing of 150 to 200 TCR beta chains classed them as cytomegalovirus-associated. With high specificity and sensitivity, the classifier reportedly diagnosed cytomegalovirus status.

Produced via immunoSEQ multiplex PCR; TCRdb's table is partial and in-frame only. Of 120,000 to 150,000 clones detected, around 90% appear once; the ten largest clones hold less than 5.5%. A roughly 120-subject validation cohort, separate from the approximately 610-subject first cohort, supplied the donors. This chain joins TRBV11-3 and TRBJ2-1, with 8 positions matching TRBD2. This TCR derives from a man aged 18-30 years in good health and CMV-seropositive. Sequences were obtained from PBMCs. The CDR3, as DNA: TGTGCCAGCAGCTTAGAACGGGAGGGAGGGAACTACAATGAGCAGTTCTTC. As protein: CASSLEREGGNYNEQFF.